The 21 T cell receptor beta chains listed next were all sequenced from one sample in a study of fetal regulatory T cell absence and autoimmunity. The data were produced by immunoSEQ multiplex PCR, yet TCRdb's version contains in-frame clones alone and is incomplete. The sample shows approximately 49,000 clones, roughly 80% of them seen only once. Source material: cord blood. The source is a newborn boy with IPEX syndrome.

This chain links TRBV5-1 with TRBJ1-2; 7 positions match TRBD1. The germline CDR1 and CDR2 sequences are SGHRS and YFSETQ. V shed 1 base, J shed 4 bases, and the junction held 1 base outside the gene matches. The CDR3 is made up of 13 amino acids. This chain's CDR3 is CASSLPGGYGYTF. CDR3 DNA: TGCGCCAGCAGCTTGCCAGGGGGCTATGGCTACACCTTC.

This chain links TRBV30 with TRBJ2-7; D unclear. Trimming took 2 bases from V and 0 from J, leaving 11 bases between them. The CDR3 contains 14 residues. CDR1 is GTSNPN and CDR2 is SVGIG in the germline V gene (reference sequence). CDR3 region: CAWSIRRRSYEQYF. Written as DNA, the CDR3 is TGTGCCTGGAGTATCAGGCGGCGCTCCTACGAGCAGTACTTC.

This sequence joins TRBV6-5 and TRBJ2-7, with a possible D match to TRBD2 (5 bases). This CDR3 is built from 12 residues. Between the trimmed V and J ends, which lost 8 bases and 4 bases, there was a span of 12 bases. In germline, CDR1 is MNHEY, CDR2 SVGAGI. The CDR3 here is CASFGPGYEQYF. CDR3 nucleotides: TGTGCCAGCTTCGGTCCGGGATACGAGCAGTACTTC.

The V gene is TRBV7-2, the J gene TRBJ2-3; 8 nucleotides agree with TRBD2. The CDR3 is made up of 15 amino acids. The V and J ends lost 5 bases and 1 base, in that order; junction bases with no gene match: 5. CDR1 SGHTA and CDR2 FQGNSA come from the germline V gene. The CDR3 loop reads CASSPLRGGTDTQYF. The CDR3, as DNA: TGTGCCAGCAGCCCGTTGCGGGGGGGCACAGATACGCAGTATTTT. Full variable domain (outside the CDR3, taken from reference TRBV7-2 and TRBJ2-3): GAGVSQSPSNKVTEKGKDVELRCDPISGHTALYWYRQSLGQGLEFLIYFQGNSAPDKSGLPSDRFSAERTGGSVSTLTIQRTQQEDSAVYLCASSPLRGGTDTQYFGPGTRLTVL.

CDR3 DNA sequence: TGTGCCAGCAGTTACAGGGGAAGGAGCAATCAGCCCCAGCATTTT. Its protein product is CASSYRGRSNQPQHF. The chain couples TRBV6-6 to TRBJ1-5; a weak D match, TRBD1 (5 bases). Germline CDR1 and CDR2: MNHNY and SVGAGI (reference sequence). V was pared by 2 bases and J by 1 base, with 9 bases between. There are 15 residues in the CDR3.

The CDR3 loop reads CASSINRGRYTIYF. The CDR3, as DNA: TGTGCCAGCAGTATTAACAGGGGGCGGTACACCATATATTTT. This chain joins TRBV2 and TRBJ1-3; 9 bases align to TRBD1. V shed 5 bases, J shed 8 bases, and the junction held 7 bases outside the gene matches. In germline, CDR1 is SNHLY, CDR2 FYNNEI. The CDR3 runs to 14 residues.

J is TRBJ1-1 and V is TRBV5-5, with 7 bases identical to TRBD1. Germline V CDR1 and CDR2: SGHKS, YYEKEE (reference sequence). J lost 1 base, V lost 0 bases, and 6 bases had no gene match. The CDR3 totals 16 residues. CDR3 sequence: CASSLDRGRRNTEAFF. The CDR3 DNA sequence: TGTGCCAGCAGCTTGGATAGGGGGCGAAGGAACACTGAAGCTTTCTTT.

Remarks on this clone: Germline and junction disagree at one end, which may indicate a read error. The chain recombines TRBV5-1 with TRBJ1-4; the match to TRBD1 covers 7 bases. Per the germline V gene, CDR1 is SGHRS and CDR2 is YFSETQ. CDR3 length equals 14 residues. The CDR3 DNA reads TGCGCCAGCAGGGAACAGGGGACTACTGAAAAACTGTTTTTT. It yields the protein CASREQGTTEKLFF.

The chain carries TRBV6-1 and TRBJ1-2; D might be TRBD1 (5 bases). Trimming took off 8 bases at V and 1 base at J, with 14 bases between the two ends. This CDR3 comprises 14 residues. The germline V gene encodes CDR1 MNHNS and CDR2 SASEGT. The CDR3 DNA sequence: TGTGCCAGCCTACTCGGCAGGGTTAACTATGGCTACACCTTC. The encoded protein is CASLLGRVNYGYTF.

In nucleotides, the CDR3 is TGTGCCAGTAGTCTCGGACAGGATAATGAAAAACTGTTTTTT. It translates to CASSLGQDNEKLFF. The chain links TRBV19 to TRBJ1-4; TRBD1 aligns across 7 bases. Trimming removed 5 bases from V and 4 bases from J; junction bases left unmatched: 4. Germline CDR1 is LNHDA and CDR2 is SQIVND (reference sequence). CDR3 length equals 14 residues.

V gene TRBV4-1 combines with J gene TRBJ2-7; TRBD1 or TRBD2 may be the D gene (6 bases each). Deletions cut 0 bases from V and 2 bases from J, with 17 bases between. The CDR3 runs 17 residues. Germline V CDR1 and CDR2: MGHRA, YSYEKL. In DNA, the CDR3 is TGCGCCAGCAGCCAAGATCATCCGGGGGCGCAGACCTACGAGCAGTACTTC. Encoded protein: CASSQDHPGAQTYEQYF.

The V and J genes are TRBV5-4 and TRBJ2-7, with TRBD1 as a possible D gene (6 bases). This CDR3 comprises 13 residues. Germline CDR1 is SGHNT and CDR2 is YYREEE (reference sequence). V was pared by 4 bases and J by 0 bases, with 8 bases between. For the CDR3, the DNA is TGTGCCAGCAGCGGGGACAACTCCTACGAGCAGTACTTC. Its protein product is CASSGDNSYEQYF.

J is TRBJ2-7 and V is TRBV6-6; D is unclear. There are 13 residues in the CDR3. Germline CDR1 and CDR2: MNHNY and SVGAGI (reference sequence). The V end lost 4 bases, the J end lost 2 bases, and 9 bases lay between the germline ends. CDR3 sequence (DNA): TGTGCCAGCAGTTTGGCGGAAGCCTACGAGCAGTACTTC. Protein: CASSLAEAYEQYF.

This chain joins TRBV5-1 and TRBJ2-5; D might be TRBD1 (5 bases). Germline V lookup: CDR1 SGHRS, CDR2 YFSETQ. V dropped 0 bases and J dropped 5 bases, with 11 bases sitting between them. The CDR3 sequence is 14 residues long. CDR3 in amino acids: CASSLAAGRETQYF. The CDR3 DNA is TGCGCCAGCAGCTTGGCCGCAGGGCGGGAGACCCAGTACTTC.

The V and J genes are TRBV11-2 and TRBJ2-2, with 8 bases that match TRBD1. This CDR3 contains 16 residues. Germline assignment: CDR1 SGHAT and CDR2 FQNNGV. V lost 4 bases and J lost 0; bases outside the gene matches: 4. This chain's CDR3 is CASSSLQGANTGELFF. The CDR3 DNA reads TGTGCCAGCAGCTCCTTACAGGGGGCGAACACCGGGGAGCTGTTTTTT.

The chain employs TRBV7-2 and TRBJ2-6, with D tentatively TRBD2 (8 bases). V lost 10 bases to trimming and J lost 2 bases, with 24 bases between them. The germline V gene has CDR1 SGHTA and CDR2 FQGNSA. CDR3 length: 18 residues. CDR3 in amino acids: CAKLRGRTSGPGANVLTF. Written as DNA, the CDR3 is TGTGCCAAGCTAAGGGGGCGAACTAGCGGACCTGGGGCCAACGTCCTGACTTTC.

A remark on this clone: Other DNA sequences in this sample translate to the same CDR3. The rearrangement links TRBV5-1 to TRBJ2-5; D remains ambiguous. V was clipped by 1 base and J by 2 bases, with 0 bases between them. Germline CDR1 reads SGHRS; CDR2 reads YFSETQ. The length of the CDR3 is 11 residues. This CDR3 is CASSLQETQYF. DNA of the CDR3: TGCGCCAGCAGCTTGCAAGAGACCCAGTACTTC.

The chain combines TRBV4-3 with TRBJ1-4; the D is unclear. Germline V gives CDR1 LGHNA, CDR2 YSLEER. The CDR3 runs to 17 residues. V was pared by 1 base and J by 3 bases, with 15 bases between. CDR3 bases: TGCGCCAGCAGCCAAGGGGCTTCGGGAATGGCTAATGAAAAACTGTTTTTT. The encoded protein is CASSQGASGMANEKLFF.

The chain links TRBV2 to TRBJ2-1, with TRBD2 matching 12 bases. V lost 10 bases to trimming and J lost 14 bases; unmatched junction nucleotides: 15. The CDR3 runs 14 residues. Per the germline V gene, CDR1 is SNHLY and CDR2 is FYNNEI. This CDR3 reads CATFGLAGPVRKFF. Written as DNA, the CDR3 is TGTGCCACCTTCGGACTAGCGGGACCGGTGAGGAAGTTCTTC.

The chain uses TRBV4-1 and TRBJ2-7; no clear D. The length of the CDR3 is 14 residues. Germline CDR1 reads MGHRA; CDR2 reads YSYEKL. V was clipped by 0 bases and J by 2 bases, with 8 bases between them. Written as DNA, the CDR3 is TGCGCCAGCAGCCAAGATGCGTTCCCCTACGAGCAGTACTTC. This translates into CASSQDAFPYEQYF.

The rearrangement joins TRBV7-9 to TRBJ2-3; TRBD1 aligns across 8 bases. The length of the CDR3 is 16 residues. V was pared by 2 bases and J by 0 bases, with 4 bases of the junction left unmatched. The germline V gene has CDR1 SEHNR and CDR2 FQNEAQ (reference sequence). The CDR3 nucleotides read TGTGCCAGCAGCTTACGGACAGGGCTTAGCACAGATACGCAGTATTTT. Its protein is CASSLRTGLSTDTQYF.